A selection of T cell receptor beta chains follows, all from one sample in a study of T cell repertoires in cytomegalovirus infection. TCRdb redid the calling of the reads with MiXCR, one entry per CDR3 protein. This table holds 150,000 to 200,000 distinct CDR3 sequences, about an eighth found once. What was sequenced was PBMCs. These receptors were taken from a human donor in good health (CMV status not recorded). Some clones in this sample may be carry-over from other donors' samples. Both conserved end residues are part of each CDR3. The order of the fields is J gene, clone size, V gene, D gene, CDR3 DNA, CDR3 protein. A D gene is named only where the DNA matches it firmly. Expanded clones get a size class; other rows say once, few or many, or leave the size out.

j_gene: TRBJ2-1; abundance: -; v_gene: TRBV6-2/TRBV6-3; d_gene: TRBD1; CDR3nt: TGTGCCAGCAGTTACTCATTGGCAGGGGGTGAGCAGTTCTTC; CDR3aa: CASSYSLAGGEQFF
j_gene: TRBJ1-2; abundance: many; v_gene: TRBV6-5; d_gene: -; CDR3nt: TGTGCCAGCAGTTTTGGGACGGCGGATGGCTACACCTTC; CDR3aa: CASSFGTADGYTF
j_gene: TRBJ2-6; abundance: many; v_gene: TRBV28; d_gene: TRBD1; CDR3nt: TGTGCCAGCAGTGCCCTAGGACAGGGGAGCTCTGGGGCCAACGTCCTGACTTTC; CDR3aa: CASSALGQGSSGANVLTF
j_gene: TRBJ1-2; abundance: -; v_gene: TRBV11-2; d_gene: -; CDR3nt: TGTGCCAGCAGCCCCTTGGAAAGGGGAGCCTATGGCTACACCTTC; CDR3aa: CASSPLERGAYGYTF
j_gene: TRBJ1-5; abundance: many; v_gene: TRBV28; d_gene: -; CDR3nt: TGTGCCAGCAGTCTCCCGAACCGGGACATTGCTCGTTTT; CDR3aa: CASSLPNRDIARF
j_gene: TRBJ1-1; abundance: -; v_gene: TRBV7-6; d_gene: -; CDR3nt: TGTGCCAGCAGCGTGATGAACACTGAAGCTTTCTTT; CDR3aa: CASSVMNTEAFF
j_gene: TRBJ2-1; abundance: -; v_gene: TRBV6-1; d_gene: TRBD2; CDR3nt: TGTGCCAGCAGTTCTAGCGGGGGGGCCCCTTGGGCAAGGTCCTACAATGAGCAGTTCTTC; CDR3aa: CASSSSGGAPWARSYNEQFF
j_gene: TRBJ1-4; abundance: many; v_gene: TRBV28; d_gene: -; CDR3nt: TGTGCCAGCAGTTTACTACTCCGTAATGAAAAACTGTTTTTT; CDR3aa: CASSLLLRNEKLFF
j_gene: TRBJ2-5; abundance: -; v_gene: TRBV20-1; d_gene: -; CDR3nt: TGCAGTGCTGATACATCCCGGGACCCCTTTGCTGAGACCCAGTACTTC; CDR3aa: CSADTSRDPFAETQYF
j_gene: TRBJ2-1; abundance: few; v_gene: TRBV12-3/TRBV12-4; d_gene: -; CDR3nt: TGTGCCAGCAGTTTTGGGGGAGGACGGCTCTCCTACAATGAGCAGTTCTTC; CDR3aa: CASSFGGGRLSYNEQFF
j_gene: TRBJ2-1; abundance: -; v_gene: TRBV6-2/TRBV6-3; d_gene: TRBD2; CDR3nt: TGTGCCAGCAGAACGGGGTTAGCGGGAGCCTACAATGAGCAGTTCTTC; CDR3aa: CASRTGLAGAYNEQFF
j_gene: TRBJ2-3; abundance: many; v_gene: TRBV5-1; d_gene: -; CDR3nt: TGCGCCAGCAGCTTTCAGGGACCTCCTAGCACAGATACGCAGTATTTT; CDR3aa: CASSFQGPPSTDTQYF
j_gene: TRBJ2-1; abundance: many; v_gene: TRBV29-1; d_gene: -; CDR3nt: TGCAGCGCCCGGGGGAATAATGAGCAGTTCTTC; CDR3aa: CSARGNNEQFF
j_gene: TRBJ2-6; abundance: many; v_gene: TRBV7-9; d_gene: -; CDR3nt: TGTGCCAGCAGCACAACTTTCCCTGGGGCCAACGTCCTGACTTTC; CDR3aa: CASSTTFPGANVLTF
j_gene: TRBJ2-7; abundance: few; v_gene: TRBV6-2/TRBV6-3; d_gene: TRBD2; CDR3nt: TGTGCCAGCAGACCGGGACTAGCGGGAGTCTACGAGCAGTACTTC; CDR3aa: CASRPGLAGVYEQYF
j_gene: TRBJ2-3; abundance: many; v_gene: TRBV28; d_gene: -; CDR3nt: TGTGCCAGCAGTTTTAATAAGGTCACAGATACGCAGTATTTT; CDR3aa: CASSFNKVTDTQYF
j_gene: TRBJ1-1; abundance: few; v_gene: TRBV6-5; d_gene: TRBD1; CDR3nt: TGTGCCACCGCTACAGGGGGAAGGGCTTTCTTT; CDR3aa: CATATGGRAFF
j_gene: TRBJ2-2; abundance: few; v_gene: TRBV6-2/TRBV6-3; d_gene: TRBD2; CDR3nt: TGTGCCAGCAGTTACGCGGGAGGAGGCTCCGGGGAGCTGTTTTTT; CDR3aa: CASSYAGGGSGELFF
j_gene: TRBJ1-2; abundance: -; v_gene: TRBV28; d_gene: -; CDR3nt: TGTGCCAGCAGTGAGGGGTTGGGCTACACCTTC; CDR3aa: CASSEGLGYTF
j_gene: TRBJ2-7; abundance: many; v_gene: TRBV7-2; d_gene: -; CDR3nt: TGTGCCAGCAGCCCCTCTGGGGCGGTAAGCTCCTACGAGCAGTACTTC; CDR3aa: CASSPSGAVSSYEQYF
j_gene: TRBJ2-1; abundance: -; v_gene: TRBV7-9; d_gene: -; CDR3nt: TGTGCCAGCAGCTTAGGAGATGGAGGGGAAGGAAGGAATGAGCAGTTCTTC; CDR3aa: CASSLGDGGEGRNEQFF
j_gene: TRBJ2-7; abundance: few; v_gene: TRBV11-2; d_gene: TRBD1; CDR3nt: TGTGCCAGCATTGACGGGACAGGGTCCTACGAGCAGTACTTC; CDR3aa: CASIDGTGSYEQYF
j_gene: TRBJ2-1; abundance: -; v_gene: TRBV5-6; d_gene: TRBD1; CDR3nt: TGTGCCAGCAGCTTCCCCGGGACAGGAAGACCCAATGAGCAGTTCTTC; CDR3aa: CASSFPGTGRPNEQFF
j_gene: TRBJ2-7; abundance: -; v_gene: TRBV7-2; d_gene: -; CDR3nt: TGTGCCAGCAGTTCTCTATCCTACGAGCAGTACTTC; CDR3aa: CASSSLSYEQYF
j_gene: TRBJ1-1; abundance: -; v_gene: TRBV19; d_gene: TRBD1; CDR3nt: TGTGCCAGTTCCTGGGAGGGACAGGGGGAAGCTGAAGCTTTCTTT; CDR3aa: CASSWEGQGEAEAFF
j_gene: TRBJ1-1; abundance: -; v_gene: TRBV5-1; d_gene: -; CDR3nt: TGCGCCAGCAGCCCTGGACAGTTTTACACTGAAGCTTTCTTT; CDR3aa: CASSPGQFYTEAFF
j_gene: TRBJ2-5; abundance: many; v_gene: TRBV7-8; d_gene: -; CDR3nt: TGTGCCAGCAGCTTAGAAGGCCCCCGAGGGACCCAGTACTTC; CDR3aa: CASSLEGPRGTQYF
j_gene: TRBJ2-2; abundance: -; v_gene: TRBV29-1; d_gene: -; CDR3nt: TGCAGCGTTGCCCACACCGGGGAGCTGTTTTTT; CDR3aa: CSVAHTGELFF
j_gene: TRBJ1-4; abundance: many; v_gene: TRBV2; d_gene: -; CDR3nt: TGTGCCAGCCAGACCGACAGCCGTAATGAAAAACTGTTTTTT; CDR3aa: CASQTDSRNEKLFF
j_gene: TRBJ2-5; abundance: -; v_gene: TRBV20-1; d_gene: TRBD2; CDR3nt: TGCAGTGCTAGGCCCCTAGCGGAACAAGAGACCCAGTACTTC; CDR3aa: CSARPLAEQETQYF
j_gene: TRBJ2-1; abundance: -; v_gene: TRBV19; d_gene: -; CDR3nt: TGTGCCAGTGGAGCGGCTAGCTCCTACAATGAGCAGTTCTTC; CDR3aa: CASGAASSYNEQFF
j_gene: TRBJ1-1; abundance: -; v_gene: TRBV7-9; d_gene: -; CDR3nt: TGTGCCAGCAGCCCCCTGGGGGGCACTGAAGCTTTCTTT; CDR3aa: CASSPLGGTEAFF
j_gene: TRBJ2-2; abundance: many; v_gene: TRBV7-6; d_gene: -; CDR3nt: TGTGCCAGCAGCTTACGCGGGGCGACCGGGGAGCTGTTTTTT; CDR3aa: CASSLRGATGELFF
j_gene: TRBJ1-2; abundance: many; v_gene: TRBV28; d_gene: -; CDR3nt: TGTGCCAGCAGTTCGTCGGGACCCCAGGCTGGCTACACCTTC; CDR3aa: CASSSSGPQAGYTF
j_gene: TRBJ2-7; abundance: few; v_gene: TRBV2; d_gene: -; CDR3nt: TGTGCCAGCAGTGAAGGTGGCGGGGCCTCCTCGTACGAGCAGTACTTC; CDR3aa: CASSEGGGASSYEQYF
j_gene: TRBJ1-4; abundance: -; v_gene: TRBV5-1; d_gene: -; CDR3nt: TGCGCCAGCAGTAACGACAGACCTCGGGAAAAACTGTTTTTT; CDR3aa: CASSNDRPREKLFF
j_gene: TRBJ1-1; abundance: -; v_gene: TRBV5-6; d_gene: -; CDR3nt: TGTGCCAGCAGCTCCTTCGGGTGGGGGAACACTGAAGCTTTCTTT; CDR3aa: CASSSFGWGNTEAFF
j_gene: TRBJ1-1; abundance: few; v_gene: TRBV2; d_gene: -; CDR3nt: TGTGCAAGCGAGGGAACCGGCACTGAAGCTTTCTTT; CDR3aa: CASEGTGTEAFF
j_gene: TRBJ1-4; abundance: few; v_gene: TRBV6-6; d_gene: -; CDR3nt: TGTGCCAGCAGTCAGCAGCTTCTAGGCATCCGGAGAGATTATAATGAAAAACTGTTTTTT; CDR3aa: CASSQQLLGIRRDYNEKLFF
j_gene: TRBJ2-7; abundance: -; v_gene: TRBV20-1; d_gene: -; CDR3nt: TGCAGTGCTAGAGATCGGAGCGGCTCCTACGAGCAGTACTTC; CDR3aa: CSARDRSGSYEQYF
j_gene: TRBJ1-5; abundance: many; v_gene: TRBV6-5; d_gene: TRBD1; CDR3nt: TGTGCCAGCAGCAACTTGGGACAGGGGAAAATCAATCAGCCCCAGCATTTT; CDR3aa: CASSNLGQGKINQPQHF
j_gene: TRBJ2-3; abundance: few; v_gene: TRBV11-2; d_gene: -; CDR3nt: TGTGCCAGCAGCTTAGAGAAAGATACGCAGTATTTT; CDR3aa: CASSLEKDTQYF
j_gene: TRBJ1-2; abundance: -; v_gene: TRBV6-5; d_gene: -; CDR3nt: TGTGCCAGCGGGTTCGGGGGTGGCTACACCTTC; CDR3aa: CASGFGGGYTF
j_gene: TRBJ2-2; abundance: -; v_gene: TRBV14; d_gene: -; CDR3nt: TGTGCCAGCAGCCAAGTCGGCGGCGGGGAGCTGTTTTTT; CDR3aa: CASSQVGGGELFF
j_gene: TRBJ1-5; abundance: once; v_gene: TRBV19; d_gene: TRBD1; CDR3nt: TGTGCCAGTAGTATCTCCAGGGGGCTCCTCAATCAGCCCCAGCATTTT; CDR3aa: CASSISRGLLNQPQHF
j_gene: TRBJ1-6; abundance: -; v_gene: TRBV10-2; d_gene: -; CDR3nt: TGCGCCAGCAGTGACCGGGCACGCTATAATTCACCCCTCCACTTT; CDR3aa: CASSDRARYNSPLHF
j_gene: TRBJ1-1; abundance: -; v_gene: TRBV5-1; d_gene: -; CDR3nt: TGCGCCAGCAGCTGGACAGAGACGAACACTGAAGCTTTCTTT; CDR3aa: CASSWTETNTEAFF
j_gene: TRBJ1-5; abundance: -; v_gene: TRBV7-2; d_gene: TRBD1; CDR3nt: TGTGCCAGCAGCCGGGACAGGGCTGGTCAGCCCCAGCATTTT; CDR3aa: CASSRDRAGQPQHF
j_gene: TRBJ2-5; abundance: -; v_gene: TRBV5-1; d_gene: -; CDR3nt: TGCGCCAGCTCTGAGGGGTCTCAAGAGACCCAGTACTTC; CDR3aa: CASSEGSQETQYF
j_gene: TRBJ1-2; abundance: -; v_gene: TRBV5-1; d_gene: -; CDR3nt: TGCGCCAGCAGCGTCGTAGGTACAGGCCCAAACTATGGCTACACCTTC; CDR3aa: CASSVVGTGPNYGYTF
j_gene: TRBJ1-2; abundance: few; v_gene: TRBV4-1; d_gene: -; CDR3nt: TGCGCCAGCAGCCAAAACTCGGTGCCTAACTATGGCTACACCTTC; CDR3aa: CASSQNSVPNYGYTF
j_gene: TRBJ1-1; abundance: many; v_gene: TRBV7-8; d_gene: -; CDR3nt: TGTGCCAGCAGCGTACCCCCGGAGGGTGAAGCTTTCTTT; CDR3aa: CASSVPPEGEAFF